The 20 T cell receptor beta chains presented below share a single source sample, sequenced in a study of Graves' ophthalmopathy and Graves' hyperthyroidism. Beta-chain TCR CDR3 regions were amplified from RNA transcripts. HTBI primers were used in a first-round RT-PCR, which preceded a second-round multiplex PCR. One entry per CDR3 protein, called by TCRdb with MiXCR from the multiplex PCR reads. The sample includes under 350,000 distinct CDR3 sequences, roughly a sixth of them seen just once. Sequencing used peripheral blood. Every receptor here comes from an adult man with Graves' ophthalmopathy.

This clonotype showed up many times. The V gene is TRBV6-2 or TRBV6-3, the J gene TRBJ2-7; D is ambiguous. Per germline, CDR1 MNHEY and CDR2 SVGEGT. This CDR3 contains 16 residues. The V end was cut by 5 bases, the J end by 0 bases, with 17 bases between. The CDR3 region has the DNA TGTGCCAGCAGTACCACTCGGCGGAGAAACTCCTACGAGCAGTACTTC. This gives the protein CASSTTRRRNSYEQYF.

Ten or more counts support this clonotype. The chain joins TRBV2 to TRBJ1-2; D unclear. The V and J ends lost 5 bases and 2 bases respectively, with 3 bases between them. The CDR3 sequence is 11 residues long. Germline values: CDR1 SNHLY, CDR2 FYNNEI. CDR3 sequence reads: CASSINYGYTF. The CDR3 bases are TGTGCCAGCAGTATAAACTATGGCTACACCTTC.

This clonotype was recorded at least ten times. The rearrangement links TRBV7-2 to TRBJ1-6; 9 bases fit TRBD1. V was pared by 1 base and J by 3 bases, with 1 base of the junction left unmatched. The CDR3 is 16 residues long. The V gene's germline CDR1 is SGHTA and CDR2 FQGNSA. The CDR3 here is CASSLGTGVYNSPLHF. The DNA for the CDR3 is TGTGCCAGCAGCTTAGGGACAGGGGTCTATAATTCACCCCTCCACTTT.

This clonotype was seen only a few times. Its ends do not fully match the called genes, so a read error is possible. V is TRBV6-2 or TRBV6-3 and J is TRBJ2-7; D is perhaps TRBD2 (6 bases). The CDR3 totals 15 residues. The germline V gene encodes CDR1 MNHEY and CDR2 SVGEGT. The CDR3 is CASTRLVGEPHEQSF. The CDR3 DNA is TGTGCCAGCACCCGACTAGTGGGAGAGCCCCACGAGCAGTCCTTC.

This clonotype was found many times. V gene TRBV11-2 combines with J gene TRBJ1-5; TRBD1 agrees at 12 bases. CDR1 is SGHAT and CDR2 is FQNNGV in the germline V gene. The CDR3 length is 18 residues. Trimming at V came to 5 bases and at J to 6 bases, leaving 14 bases not matched to a gene. The CDR3 loop is CASSDQIGTGGGGQPQHF. The CDR3 nucleotides are TGTGCCAGCAGCGACCAAATTGGGACAGGGGGCGGGGGTCAGCCCCAGCATTTT.

V is TRBV20-1 and J is TRBJ2-5; D is unresolved. The CDR3 consists of 15 residues. Germline assignment: CDR1 DFQATT and CDR2 SNEGSKA (reference sequence). V lost 0 bases, J lost 0 bases, and 11 bases lay in between. The CDR3 region is CSARDRAKYQETQYF. CDR3 nucleotide sequence: TGCAGTGCTAGAGATCGAGCAAAGTACCAAGAGACCCAGTACTTC.

There are many counts of this clonotype. The V and J genes are TRBV7-9 and TRBJ2-2; D is unclear. V was shortened by 1 base and J by 8 bases, with 14 bases between the two germline ends. The CDR3 runs to 15 residues. Per the germline V gene, CDR1 is SEHNR and CDR2 is FQNEAQ (reference sequence). The CDR3, as DNA: TGTGCCAGCAGCTTAGTGGGCCTGCGGTCTGGGGAGCTGTTTTTT. This gives the protein CASSLVGLRSGELFF.

This clonotype was detected ten times or more. CDR3 loop: CASSLRAGEQETQYF. The CDR3 region has the DNA TGCGCCAGCAGCTTACGAGCGGGGGAGCAAGAGACCCAGTACTTC. This sequence joins TRBV5-1 and TRBJ2-5, with 8 positions matching TRBD2. The V segment lost 2 bases and the J segment 2 bases; nucleotides outside the gene matches: 5. The CDR3 is 15 amino acids. Germline values: CDR1 SGHRS, CDR2 YFSETQ.

This clonotype was recorded many times. This CDR3 is CASSEAPGGGNQPQHF. Written as DNA, the CDR3 is TGTGCCAGCAGTGAAGCTCCGGGTGGAGGCAATCAGCCCCAGCATTTT. The J gene is TRBJ1-5, the V gene TRBV2; D call uncertain. V lost 0 bases, J lost 2 bases, and 11 bases lay in between. Germline loops: CDR1 SNHLY, CDR2 FYNNEI. The CDR3 sequence is 16 residues long.

This clonotype was detected many times. The gene calls are TRBV12-3 or TRBV12-4 and TRBJ1-5, with TRBD1 identical over 7 bases. There are 14 residues in the CDR3. V lost 4 bases, J lost 4 bases, and 4 bases stayed unmatched. The CDR3 DNA reads TGTGCCAGCAGTTGGGGACAGAAAAATCAGCCCCAGCATTTT. As protein: CASSWGQKNQPQHF.

This clonotype was counted ten times or more. This sequence joins TRBV18 and TRBJ1-1; a weak D match, TRBD1 (5 bases). V dropped 3 bases and J dropped 0 bases, with 8 bases sitting between them. The germline V gene has CDR1 KGHSH and CDR2 LQKENI. The CDR3 loop spans 14 amino acids. This CDR3 is CASSPGVMNTEAFF. The CDR3 region has the DNA TGTGCCAGCTCACCGGGGGTGATGAACACTGAAGCTTTCTTT.

This clonotype was detected ten times or more. This sequence joins TRBV6-1 and TRBJ1-5, with D unclear. The germline V and J ends were trimmed by 0 bases and 2 bases, with 11 bases remaining between them. The germline CDR1 and CDR2 sequences are MNHNS and SASEGT. The CDR3 runs 16 residues. In nucleotides, the CDR3 is TGTGCCAGCAGTGAAGCGCTTGGGGTGGGCAATCAGCCCCAGCATTTT. This codes for CASSEALGVGNQPQHF.

This clonotype appeared many times. J is TRBJ1-3 and V is TRBV11-2; the D is unclear. With 0 bases removed from V and 3 bases from J, the gap between germline ends came to 18 bases. The CDR3 is made up of 18 amino acids. Germline V CDR1 and CDR2: SGHAT, FQNNGV. In nucleotides, the CDR3 is TGTGCCAGCAGCTTAGAGATCCCGAGTTGGATCGGTGGAAACACCATATATTTT. Translation gives CASSLEIPSWIGGNTIYF.

This clonotype was observed many times. The chain links TRBV20-1 to TRBJ2-5; 10 bases match TRBD2. V shed 8 bases, J shed 3 bases, and the junction held 9 bases outside the gene matches. CDR3 length: 14 residues. Per the germline V gene, CDR1 is DFQATT and CDR2 is SNEGSKA (reference sequence). The CDR3 coding sequence is TGCAGTATCTTAAGCGGGGGGGAAAAAGAGACCCAGTACTTC. Translating it yields CSILSGGEKETQYF.

The genes are TRBV27 and TRBJ1-1; D is undetermined. Trimming cost V 6 bases and J 3 bases, with 14 bases left between them. The CDR3 runs 14 residues. CDR1 MNHEY and CDR2 SMNVEV come from the germline V gene (reference sequence). As DNA, the CDR3 is TGTGCCAGCAGACCCCATGGACGGGACACTGAAGCTTTCTTT. Translating gives CASRPHGRDTEAFF.

The J gene is TRBJ1-1, the V gene TRBV18, with D possibly being TRBD1 (6 bases). CDR1 is KGHSH, CDR2 LQKENI, per germline. CDR3 size: 14 residues. Deletions cut 2 bases from V and 7 bases from J, with 14 bases between. CDR3 loop: CASSPTGTQNEAFF. Written as DNA, the CDR3 is TGTGCCAGCTCACCAACCGGGACACAAAATGAAGCTTTCTTT.

This clonotype was seen repeatedly, ten times or more. The CDR3 is CASSPSGDSYNSPLHF. CDR3 coding DNA: TGTGCCAGCTCACCTTCAGGCGACTCCTATAATTCACCCCTCCACTTT. The chain uses TRBV18 and TRBJ1-6, with D unclear. The germline gives CDR1 KGHSH, CDR2 LQKENI. Trimming stripped 3 bases from V and 0 bases from J, with 9 bases between. The CDR3 is made up of 16 amino acids.

J is TRBJ1-1 and V is TRBV28; D gene ambiguous. This CDR3 is 15 amino acids long. V lost 3 bases and J 0 bases, leaving 11 bases between the germline ends. Germline assignment: CDR1 MDHEN and CDR2 SYDVKM. CDR3 DNA: TGTGCCAGCAGTTTTGCCCAGACGATGAACACTGAAGCTTTCTTT. Protein sequence: CASSFAQTMNTEAFF.

This clonotype was seen repeatedly, ten times or more. The rearrangement links TRBV6-2 or TRBV6-3 to TRBJ1-2; D is unclear. The germline V and J ends were trimmed by 7 bases and 2 bases, with 17 bases remaining between them. This CDR3 comprises 15 residues. The V gene's germline CDR1 is MNHEY and CDR2 SVGEGT. The CDR3 here is CASTPGGLINYGYTF. CDR3 in DNA: TGTGCCAGCACTCCCGGCGGGCTGATAAACTATGGCTACACCTTC.

The sample holds many counts of this clonotype. V gene TRBV6-1 combines with J gene TRBJ1-5, with D perhaps matching TRBD1 (6 bases). The CDR3 totals 16 residues. The V end was cut by 6 bases, the J end by 0 bases, with 15 bases between. Germline V gene sequence: CDR1 MNHNS, CDR2 SASEGT. CDR3 loop: CASRKRWGPSNQPQHF. As DNA, the CDR3 is TGTGCCAGCAGAAAACGCTGGGGGCCTAGCAATCAGCCCCAGCATTTT.